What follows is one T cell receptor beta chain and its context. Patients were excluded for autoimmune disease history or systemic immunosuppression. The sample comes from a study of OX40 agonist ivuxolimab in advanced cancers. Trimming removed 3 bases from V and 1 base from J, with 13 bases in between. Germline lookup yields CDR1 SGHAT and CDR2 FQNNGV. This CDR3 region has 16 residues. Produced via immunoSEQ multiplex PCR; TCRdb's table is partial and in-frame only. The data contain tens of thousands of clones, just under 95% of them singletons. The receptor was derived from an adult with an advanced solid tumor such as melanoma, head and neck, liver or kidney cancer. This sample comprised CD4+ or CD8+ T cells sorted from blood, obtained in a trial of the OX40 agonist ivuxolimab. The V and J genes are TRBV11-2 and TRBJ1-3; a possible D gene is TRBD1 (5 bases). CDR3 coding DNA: TGTGCCAGCAGCTTCATGGGGGAGGTATCTGGAAACACCATATATTTT. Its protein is CASSFMGEVSGNTIYF.